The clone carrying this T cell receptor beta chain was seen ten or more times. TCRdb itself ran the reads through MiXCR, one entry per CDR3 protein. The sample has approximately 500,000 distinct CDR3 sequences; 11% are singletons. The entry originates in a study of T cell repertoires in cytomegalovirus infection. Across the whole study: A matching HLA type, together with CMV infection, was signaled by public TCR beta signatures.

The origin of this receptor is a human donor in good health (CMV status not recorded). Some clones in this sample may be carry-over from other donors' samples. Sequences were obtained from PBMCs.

CDR3 loop: CASSLDGKSNQPQHF. The CDR3 DNA reads as TGTGCCAGCAGCTTAGACGGGAAAAGCAATCAGCCCCAGCATTTT. This chain connects TRBV11-2 to TRBJ1-5; D gene ambiguous. This CDR3 region has 15 residues. The V gene lost 0 bases and the J gene lost 1 base, with 7 bases spanning the gap. CDR1 is SGHAT and CDR2 is FQNNGV in the germline V gene. The full variable domain, in which reference TRBV11-2 and TRBJ1-5 provide the parts outside the CDR3, is EAGVAQSPRYKIIEKRQSVAFWCNPISGHATLYWYQQILGQGPKLLIQFQNNGVVDDSQLPKDRFSAERLKGVDSTLKIQPAKLEDSAVYLCASSLDGKSNQPQHFGDGTRLSIL.